A selection of T cell receptor beta chains follows, all from one sample in a study of T cell responses to AZD1222 COVID-19 vaccine. Clones were read by immunoSEQ multiplex PCR, and TCRdb kept only the in-frame ones, dropping some. The repertoire holds about 140,000 clones, with around 90% as singletons. The sequencing used peripheral blood, collected on day 0 of AZD1222 vaccination. These receptors all come from an adult in good health. Both conserved end residues are part of each CDR3. Each record gives: V gene, J gene, CDR3 protein.

v_call: TRBV6-2/TRBV6-3
j_call: TRBJ2-2
cdr3_aa: CASSKGGLITGELFF

v_call: TRBV14
j_call: TRBJ2-5
cdr3_aa: CASSHSSSGTNLETQYF

v_call: TRBV15
j_call: TRBJ1-1
cdr3_aa: CATRRDLGGTEAFF

v_call: TRBV5-1
j_call: TRBJ1-4
cdr3_aa: CASSNPGLQSEKLFF

v_call: TRBV15
j_call: TRBJ2-6
cdr3_aa: CATSRAGSGSGANVLTF

v_call: TRBV2
j_call: TRBJ2-4
cdr3_aa: CASSESTIKNIQYF

v_call: TRBV4-1
j_call: TRBJ2-5
cdr3_aa: CASSPGGKETQYF

v_call: TRBV5-1
j_call: TRBJ2-5
cdr3_aa: CASRNLLRLAGGGETQYF

v_call: TRBV24-1
j_call: TRBJ2-2
cdr3_aa: CATSPRSNTGELFF

v_call: TRBV27
j_call: TRBJ1-2
cdr3_aa: CASSSGPGQGPGGYTF

v_call: TRBV27
j_call: TRBJ1-5
cdr3_aa: CASSLRDSNQPQHF

v_call: TRBV19
j_call: TRBJ2-7
cdr3_aa: CASSIVRDSYEQYF

v_call: TRBV6-6
j_call: TRBJ2-2
cdr3_aa: CASSYPRGTSTGELFF

v_call: TRBV28
j_call: TRBJ2-5
cdr3_aa: CASSLLLAGERLETQYF

v_call: TRBV6-5
j_call: TRBJ1-1
cdr3_aa: CASRTGLNTEAFF

v_call: TRBV5-1
j_call: TRBJ2-5
cdr3_aa: CASSPGGSGRETQYF

v_call: TRBV7-9
j_call: TRBJ2-2
cdr3_aa: CASSHPGRRAGELFF

v_call: TRBV28
j_call: TRBJ1-5
cdr3_aa: CASSLGDNYQPQHF

v_call: TRBV7-2
j_call: TRBJ1-2
cdr3_aa: CASSPSSRQRSYGYTF

v_call: TRBV6-1
j_call: TRBJ2-7
cdr3_aa: CASSDRGREQYF

v_call: TRBV28
j_call: TRBJ1-2
cdr3_aa: CASRRTRYGYTF

v_call: TRBV27
j_call: TRBJ2-3
cdr3_aa: CASSSPGGRTDTQYF

v_call: TRBV15
j_call: TRBJ1-2
cdr3_aa: CATSRDKWVAGNYGYTF

v_call: TRBV7-2
j_call: TRBJ1-1
cdr3_aa: CASSPPGGRNTEAFF

v_call: TRBV6-5
j_call: TRBJ1-6
cdr3_aa: CASSPTGTVNSPLHF

v_call: TRBV19
j_call: TRBJ1-5
cdr3_aa: CASSFDGHQPQHF

v_call: TRBV7-8
j_call: TRBJ1-2
cdr3_aa: CASSPLRRINYGYTF

v_call: TRBV15
j_call: TRBJ2-7
cdr3_aa: CATSRERPSGRYEQYF

v_call: TRBV5-1
j_call: TRBJ2-1
cdr3_aa: CASSPSPEGSYNEQFF

v_call: TRBV11-2
j_call: TRBJ2-1
cdr3_aa: CASSLEGGLYNEQFF

v_call: TRBV28
j_call: TRBJ1-4
cdr3_aa: CASSLRGGAEEKLFF

v_call: TRBV5-4
j_call: TRBJ1-2
cdr3_aa: CASSLGTGAYGYTF

v_call: TRBV5-5
j_call: TRBJ1-6
cdr3_aa: CASSLADNSPLHF

v_call: TRBV25-1
j_call: TRBJ1-1
cdr3_aa: CASSGRGQGEAFF

v_call: TRBV5-4
j_call: TRBJ2-1
cdr3_aa: CASSPGTGSSNEQFF

v_call: TRBV30
j_call: TRBJ2-7
cdr3_aa: CAWSVSGYEQYF